The clone carrying this T cell receptor (beta chain) came up a few times. The data belong to a study of blood T cell repertoires in COVID-19. Study information: Samples representing acute and convalescent COVID-19 were sourced from the United States, Italy and Spain. T cells, B-cell-depleted T cells, or PBMCs supplied cDNA or gDNA.

The V end was cut by 5 bases, the J end by 5 bases, with 10 bases between. Germline CDR1 and CDR2: SSHAT and FNYEAQ (reference sequence). The CDR3 runs to 12 residues. Original handling: For nucleated cells, counts were estimated from reference gene primer amplification. Clones were sequenced by immunoSEQ multiplex PCR, and TCRdb holds only the in-frame ones, with some missing. That table furnishes V, J and clone size, whereas the DNA furnished D and trimming. Seen here are about 200,000 clones, approximately 78% observed once, and the top ten hold about 12%. What was sequenced was peripheral blood. The receptor was derived from a woman between 40 and 55 years old with acute or convalescent COVID-19. The chain employs TRBV7-7 and TRBJ2-7, with D possibly matching TRBD1 (6 bases). This CDR3 reads CASSLQGNEQYF. The CDR3 DNA follows: TGTGCCAGCAGCCTACAGGGAAACGAGCAGTACTTC.